Sequencing of this TCR beta chain was carried out in a study of T cell clonotyping in hematopoietic cell transplantation. Broader study findings: No sorting was done, leaving CD4 and CD8 contributions mixed. Broader posttransplant TCR repertoire diversity was predicted by graft donor and pretransplant recipient Inverse Simpson Index values.

Profiled with immunoSEQ multiplex PCR; TCRdb holds only in-frame clones, not every one. The sample shows some 6,000 clones, around 78% of them seen only once. About this clone: What it binds is not known.

Germline assignment: CDR1 MNHEY and CDR2 SMNVEV (reference sequence). The CDR3 is made up of 12 amino acids. Losses at the gene ends were 8 bases for V and 7 bases for J; bases not matched to a gene: 7. The chain uses TRBV27 and TRBJ2-5; the match to TRBD2 covers 7 bases. The sequences come from peripheral blood mononuclear cells, collected 180 days after allogeneic stem cell transplant. The TCR was taken from an older male patient who had an allogeneic stem cell transplant from an unrelated donor, so T cells may come from the graft donor. Some clones in this sample may be carry-over from other donors' samples. The CDR3 DNA is TGTGCCAGCTCGGAAGGCGGGGGGACCCAGTACTTC. As protein: CASSEGGGTQYF.